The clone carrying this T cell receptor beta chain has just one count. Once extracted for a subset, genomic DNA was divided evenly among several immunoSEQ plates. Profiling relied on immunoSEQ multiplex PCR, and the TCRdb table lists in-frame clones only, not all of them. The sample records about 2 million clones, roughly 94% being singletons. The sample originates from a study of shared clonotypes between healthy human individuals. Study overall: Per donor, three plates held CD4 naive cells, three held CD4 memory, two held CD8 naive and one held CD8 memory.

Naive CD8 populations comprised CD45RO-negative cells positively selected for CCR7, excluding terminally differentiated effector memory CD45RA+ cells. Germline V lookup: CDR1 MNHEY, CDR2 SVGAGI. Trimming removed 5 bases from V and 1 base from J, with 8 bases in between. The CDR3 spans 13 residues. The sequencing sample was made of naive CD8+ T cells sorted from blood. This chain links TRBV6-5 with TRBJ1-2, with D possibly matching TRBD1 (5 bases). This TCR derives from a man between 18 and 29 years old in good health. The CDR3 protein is CASSTTVNYGYTF. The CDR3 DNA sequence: TGTGCCAGCAGTACGACAGTTAACTATGGCTACACCTTC.